This is a list of T cell receptor beta chains from one sample in a study of regulatory T cells in long-lasting Graves disease. MiXCR was run by TCRdb on the multiplex PCR reads, yielding one entry per CDR3 protein. This table has about 530,000 distinct CDR3 sequences, about 15% appearing once. The sample also formed part of further work on T cells in Graves' hyperthyroidism and ophthalmopathy.

The sequencing here drew on peripheral blood mononuclear cells (PBMCs), taken at new diagnosis, from a patient treated with antithyroid drugs. The receptor source for this set is a middle-aged woman with Graves disease. Both conserved end residues are part of each CDR3. A D gene is named only where the DNA matches it firmly. The size of a clone is reported for some rows only, either as once, few or many, or as a class for expanded clones.

cdr3_aa: CSVWGNTEAFF
cdr3_nt: TGCAGCGTTTGGGGGAACACTGAAGCTTTCTTT
clone_size: many
j_call: TRBJ1-1
d_call: .
v_call: TRBV29-1

cdr3_aa: CSVEWGVNYGYTF
cdr3_nt: TGCAGCGTTGAATGGGGAGTGAACTATGGCTACACCTTC
clone_size: few
j_call: TRBJ1-2
d_call: .
v_call: TRBV29-1

cdr3_aa: CASSPMPPGRRAENEQFF
cdr3_nt: TGTGCCAGCAGCCCCATGCCCCCGGGACGGAGAGCCGAAAACGAGCAGTTCTTC
clone_size: .
j_call: TRBJ2-1
d_call: .
v_call: TRBV9

cdr3_aa: CASSLALAQFF
cdr3_nt: TGTGCCAGCAGCTTAGCACTAGCGCAGTTCTTC
clone_size: many
j_call: TRBJ2-1
d_call: .
v_call: TRBV7-2

cdr3_aa: CASSQVGEGAFF
cdr3_nt: TGCGCCAGCAGCCAGGTGGGGGAGGGAGCTTTCTTT
clone_size: .
j_call: TRBJ1-1
d_call: .
v_call: TRBV5-1

cdr3_aa: CASSLSSGVETQYF
cdr3_nt: TGTGCCAGCAGCTTGTCGAGTGGGGTTGAGACCCAGTACTTC
clone_size: few
j_call: TRBJ2-5
d_call: .
v_call: TRBV5-6

cdr3_aa: CASSLTGKAFF
cdr3_nt: TGTGCCAGCAGCCTGACAGGGAAAGCTTTCTTT
clone_size: few
j_call: TRBJ1-1
d_call: TRBD1
v_call: TRBV10-1

cdr3_aa: CASSYSTFNTDTQYF
cdr3_nt: TGTGCCAGCAGTTACTCCACTTTTAACACAGATACGCAGTATTTT
clone_size: few
j_call: TRBJ2-3
d_call: .
v_call: TRBV6-5

cdr3_aa: CASSVEGRGGQPQHF
cdr3_nt: TGTGCCAGTAGTGTTGAGGGCAGGGGCGGTCAGCCCCAGCATTTT
clone_size: few
j_call: TRBJ1-5
d_call: .
v_call: TRBV19

cdr3_aa: CASSDDGRRQYF
cdr3_nt: TGTGCCAGCAGTGACGACGGGAGGCGGCAGTACTTC
clone_size: few
j_call: TRBJ2-7
d_call: TRBD2
v_call: TRBV12-3/TRBV12-4

cdr3_aa: CSARTGLAGMNNEQFF
cdr3_nt: TGCAGTGCTAGAACGGGACTAGCGGGGATGAACAATGAGCAGTTCTTC
clone_size: many
j_call: TRBJ2-1
d_call: TRBD2
v_call: TRBV20-1

cdr3_aa: CASHDRAYEQYF
cdr3_nt: TGTGCCAGCCATGACAGGGCCTACGAGCAGTACTTC
clone_size: .
j_call: TRBJ2-7
d_call: TRBD1
v_call: TRBV28

cdr3_aa: CASSSQGGLTEAFF
cdr3_nt: TGTGCCAGCAGCTCACAGGGCGGGCTCACTGAAGCTTTCTTT
clone_size: .
j_call: TRBJ1-1
d_call: .
v_call: TRBV7-3

cdr3_aa: CSVGTVNTEAFF
cdr3_nt: TGCAGCGTTGGGACGGTGAACACTGAAGCTTTCTTT
clone_size: many
j_call: TRBJ1-1
d_call: .
v_call: TRBV29-1

cdr3_aa: CASSEMTGDSTEAFF
cdr3_nt: TGTGCCAGCAGCGAAATGACAGGGGATTCCACTGAAGCTTTCTTT
clone_size: .
j_call: TRBJ1-1
d_call: TRBD1
v_call: TRBV5-6

cdr3_aa: CASISRGYKAFF
cdr3_nt: TGTGCCAGCATCTCCCGGGGGTATAAGGCTTTCTTT
clone_size: many
j_call: TRBJ1-1
d_call: .
v_call: TRBV3-1

cdr3_aa: CASSRRRETSGNTIYF
cdr3_nt: TGTGCCAGCAGTAGACGCAGGGAAACCTCTGGAAACACCATATATTTT
clone_size: few
j_call: TRBJ1-3
d_call: .
v_call: TRBV6-1

cdr3_aa: CSARIRTGWNTEAFF
cdr3_nt: TGCAGTGCTAGAATAAGGACAGGCTGGAACACTGAAGCTTTCTTT
clone_size: many
j_call: TRBJ1-1
d_call: TRBD1
v_call: TRBV20-1

cdr3_aa: CAISATGQGAYEQYF
cdr3_nt: TGTGCCATCAGTGCTACCGGACAGGGGGCTTACGAGCAGTACTTC
clone_size: many
j_call: TRBJ2-7
d_call: TRBD1
v_call: TRBV10-3

cdr3_aa: CASSQDQGFWPQHF
cdr3_nt: TGTGCCAGCAGCCAAGATCAGGGGTTTTGGCCCCAGCATTTT
clone_size: many
j_call: TRBJ1-5
d_call: .
v_call: TRBV3-1

cdr3_aa: CASTLGQGVYGYTF
cdr3_nt: TGTGCCAGCACCCTCGGACAGGGGGTCTATGGCTACACCTTC
clone_size: few
j_call: TRBJ1-2
d_call: TRBD1
v_call: TRBV7-8

cdr3_aa: CASSATGTTDGYTF
cdr3_nt: TGTGCCAGCAGTGCCACCGGGACAACAGATGGCTACACCTTC
clone_size: few
j_call: TRBJ1-2
d_call: .
v_call: TRBV6-4

cdr3_aa: CASSYFGGGSYEQYF
cdr3_nt: TGTGCCAGCAGTTACTTCGGGGGGGGCTCCTACGAGCAGTACTTC
clone_size: many
j_call: TRBJ2-7
d_call: TRBD2
v_call: TRBV6-5

cdr3_aa: CASSYSGFPWGGELFF
cdr3_nt: TGTGCCAGCAGTTACTCGGGATTCCCGTGGGGCGGGGAGCTGTTTTTT
clone_size: .
j_call: TRBJ2-2
d_call: .
v_call: TRBV6-6

cdr3_aa: CSGLANYGYTF
cdr3_nt: TGCAGCGGGTTAGCTAACTATGGCTACACCTTC
clone_size: many
j_call: TRBJ1-2
d_call: .
v_call: TRBV20-1

cdr3_aa: CASRARLQETQYF
cdr3_nt: TGTGCCAGCAGAGCTCGACTCCAAGAGACCCAGTACTTC
clone_size: few
j_call: TRBJ2-5
d_call: .
v_call: TRBV12-3/TRBV12-4

cdr3_aa: CASSQENNEQFF
cdr3_nt: TGTGCTAGTTCCCAGGAGAACAATGAGCAGTTCTTC
clone_size: many
j_call: TRBJ2-1
d_call: .
v_call: TRBV12-5

cdr3_aa: CASSSRGGQHSGNTIYF
cdr3_nt: TGTGCCAGCAGCTCCCGCGGCGGGCAGCACTCTGGAAACACCATATATTTT
clone_size: few
j_call: TRBJ1-3
d_call: .
v_call: TRBV3-1

cdr3_aa: CASSWGQGRKTGELFF
cdr3_nt: TGCGCCAGCAGCTGGGGACAGGGAAGGAAAACCGGGGAGCTGTTTTTT
clone_size: few
j_call: TRBJ2-2
d_call: TRBD1
v_call: TRBV5-1